The rows below give T cell receptor beta chains drawn from one sample of a study of blood T cell repertoires in COVID-19. Some clones are missing from TCRdb's copy, which holds only in-frame ones; the method was immunoSEQ multiplex PCR. The table includes hundreds of thousands of clones, roughly 88% detected once. Input material: peripheral blood. The receptors shown here come from a woman aged 30 to 39 with active or convalescent COVID-19. The CDR3 runs from the conserved cysteine through the conserved F or W. A D gene is named only where the DNA matches it firmly. Not every row has a clone size; where given, it reads once, few, many or a size class.

-	TRBV5-1	TRBJ2-2	few	TGCGCCAGCAGCGATACAGGGTCAACCGGGGAGCTGTTTTTT	CASSDTGSTGELFF
TRBD1	TRBV2	TRBJ1-2	-	TGTGCCAATGCGGGACAGGCCCCCGGCTACACCTTC	CANAGQAPGYTF
TRBD1	TRBV6-6	TRBJ1-4	-	TGTGCCAGCAGTTACTCGGGGACAGGGGCGGACGAAAAACTGTTTTTT	CASSYSGTGADEKLFF
TRBD1	TRBV6-1	TRBJ1-6	few	TGTGCCAGCAGTGAATGGACAGGGGCGAATTCACCCCTCCACTTT	CASSEWTGANSPLHF
-	TRBV25-1	TRBJ1-3	-	TGTGCCAGCAGTCTCGCGAGCTCTGGAAACACCATATATTTT	CASSLASSGNTIYF
-	TRBV11-2	TRBJ2-2	once	TGTGCCAGCAGCTTAGTCCCGTCCGGGGAGCTGTTTTTT	CASSLVPSGELFF
TRBD1	TRBV3-1/TRBV3-2	TRBJ1-5	-	TGTGCCAGCAGCCTAACAACAGGGGGCGCGAATCAGCCCCAGCATTTT	CASSLTTGGANQPQHF
-	TRBV5-4	TRBJ2-3	-	TGTGCCAGCAGGGAGGACTTGGGCACAGATACGCAGTATTTT	CASREDLGTDTQYF
-	TRBV19	TRBJ1-6	-	TGTGCCAGTTCTCACCGGGACACCAATTCACCCCTCCACTTT	CASSHRDTNSPLHF
TRBD2	TRBV10-1	TRBJ2-1	-	TGCGCCAGCAGTGATCTCCGACTAGCGGGGATCTCCTACAATGAGCAGTTCTTC	CASSDLRLAGISYNEQFF
-	TRBV2	TRBJ2-3	-	TGTGCCAGCAGTGAAGCGCTTGCGAGCACAGATACGCAGTATTTT	CASSEALASTDTQYF
-	TRBV6-5	TRBJ1-2	-	TGTGCCAGCAGCTCAGGGTACTATGGCTACACCTTC	CASSSGYYGYTF
TRBD1	TRBV6-5	TRBJ1-2	few	TGTGCCAGCAGGAGTGGACAGGGGAACTATGGCTACACCTTC	CASRSGQGNYGYTF
TRBD2	TRBV18	TRBJ2-5	-	TGTGCCAGCTCACCCTCTAGCGGGGGTATGGGAGAGACCCAGTACTTC	CASSPSSGGMGETQYF
TRBD1	TRBV4-1	TRBJ1-2	-	TGCGCCAGCAGCCGACAGAACAGGGGCTCCAACTATGGCTACACCTTC	CASSRQNRGSNYGYTF
-	TRBV30	TRBJ1-6	-	TGTGCCTGGAGTGGGCAGGGGTCTATGCCCCTCCACTTT	CAWSGQGSMPLHF
-	TRBV5-1	TRBJ2-5	-	TGCGCCAGCAGCTTGGAGAGAGGGCAAGAGACCCAGTACTTC	CASSLERGQETQYF
-	TRBV27	TRBJ2-1	-	TGTGCCAGCAGTTTATCGGGGGCTAGCAACAATGAGCAGTTCTTC	CASSLSGASNNEQFF
TRBD1	TRBV3-1/TRBV3-2	TRBJ1-2	-	TGTGCCAGCAGCCAAGATTACGGGACAGGCTATGGCTACACCTTC	CASSQDYGTGYGYTF
TRBD2	TRBV6-5	TRBJ2-3	-	TGTGCCAGCAGTTTTGGGGGGGTAGCAGATACGCAGTATTTT	CASSFGGVADTQYF
-	TRBV2	TRBJ1-2	few	TGTGCCAGCAGTGAGGCCGGACAGACCTTGGGGCTCTATGGCTACACCTTC	CASSEAGQTLGLYGYTF
-	TRBV5-1	TRBJ1-1	-	TGCGCCAGCAGCTTGGGTAGTGGGACGGAGGGCACTGAAGCTTTCTTT	CASSLGSGTEGTEAFF
TRBD1	TRBV28	TRBJ1-5	-	TGTGCCAGCAGCCCCGGGACAGGGAATCAGCCCCAGCATTTT	CASSPGTGNQPQHF
TRBD1	TRBV19	TRBJ1-4	-	TGTGCCAGTAGTATGGTAACAGGGGGCAATGAAAAACTGTTTTTT	CASSMVTGGNEKLFF
-	TRBV6-1	TRBJ1-5	-	TGTGCCAGCAGTGAAGCGAGGCCAGCGGTGCAGCCCCAGCATTTT	CASSEARPAVQPQHF
-	TRBV5-6	TRBJ2-5	once	TGTGCCAGCAGCTTGTTGGGTGGGGCCCAAGAGACCCAGTACTTC	CASSLLGGAQETQYF
TRBD1	TRBV3-1/TRBV3-2	TRBJ2-7	-	TGTGCCAGCAGCTCCCAGAAGCGCTGGACAGGGTCCGGCGAGCAGTACTTC	CASSSQKRWTGSGEQYF
-	TRBV5-1	TRBJ1-1	-	TGCGCCAGCAGCCCAGGACAGCCCAACACTGAAGCTTTCTTT	CASSPGQPNTEAFF
-	TRBV5-1	TRBJ1-1	once	TGCGCCAGCAGCTTGGAGGCGGTGTGGAACACTGAAGCTTTCTTT	CASSLEAVWNTEAFF
-	TRBV6-1	TRBJ2-6	few	TGTGCCAGCAGTGAAGTTACAGGGCTGGCTGGGGCCAACGTCCTGACTTTC	CASSEVTGLAGANVLTF
-	TRBV27	TRBJ2-2	-	TGTGCCAGCAGACAGAACACCGGGGAGCTGTTTTTT	CASRQNTGELFF
TRBD1	TRBV6-5	TRBJ2-3	-	TGTGCCAGCAGTTACAGCGACAGGGGGTTCGCAGATACGCAGTATTTT	CASSYSDRGFADTQYF
-	TRBV27	TRBJ1-5	-	TGTGCCAGCCAAACAGTGAACACCCCCAATCAGCCCCAGCATTTT	CASQTVNTPNQPQHF
TRBD2	TRBV3-1/TRBV3-2	TRBJ2-4	-	TGTGCCAGCACCGCAGTGGCGGGGGGGGGCAAAAACATTCAGTACTTC	CASTAVAGGGKNIQYF
-	TRBV6-6	TRBJ2-1	few	TGTGCCAGCAGTTCCCGGGACACCTACAATGAGCAGTTCTTC	CASSSRDTYNEQFF
-	TRBV5-1	TRBJ1-1	-	TGCGCCAGCAGCTTGTCCTGGGCGGGGAACACTGAAGCTTTCTTT	CASSLSWAGNTEAFF
-	TRBV25-1	TRBJ1-1	-	TGTGCCAGCAGTGAACCGGGAGCACCTGAAGCTTTCTTT	CASSEPGAPEAFF
-	TRBV6-5	TRBJ1-5	-	TGTGCCAGCAGGACAGACTCTGCTTCCAATCAGCCCCAGCATTTT	CASRTDSASNQPQHF
TRBD2	TRBV10-3	TRBJ2-7	-	TGTGCCATCATGATCACTAGCGGGAGAGGTAGCGCCTACGAGCAGTACTTC	CAIMITSGRGSAYEQYF
TRBD2	TRBV9	TRBJ2-1	-	TGTGCCAGCAGCGTAGCTCTTGGAGCGGGGGGGCCTAGTGAGCAGTTCTTC	CASSVALGAGGPSEQFF
-	TRBV19	TRBJ2-2	-	TGTGCCAGTAGTATATGGTTGACGGGGACCGGGGAGCTGTTTTTT	CASSIWLTGTGELFF
-	TRBV7-8	TRBJ2-7	few	TGTGCCAGCAGCTTAGGGGCAGTCTACTACGAGCAGTACTTC	CASSLGAVYYEQYF
-	TRBV7-9	TRBJ2-2	-	TGTGCCAGCAGCTTAAACTTTCCGGGAGCCGTTTCAAACACCGGGGAGCTGTTTTTT	CASSLNFPGAVSNTGELFF
TRBD2	TRBV3-1/TRBV3-2	TRBJ2-1	-	TGTGCCAGCAGCTCCCGGACTAGCGTCCACAATGAGCAGTTCTTC	CASSSRTSVHNEQFF
-	TRBV5-6	TRBJ2-1	-	TGTGCCAGCCCCAGGGTCAATGAGCAGTTCTTC	CASPRVNEQFF
TRBD1	TRBV18	TRBJ1-3	-	TGTGCCAGCTCACCACCAGGAGGCAGGGGGTTTGGAAACACCATATATTTT	CASSPPGGRGFGNTIYF